The following is a T cell receptor (beta chain) sequence with its context. Antigen: not known. The sample originates from a study of cytomegalovirus exposure and HLA in healthy donors. Trimming stripped 5 bases from V and 1 base from J, with 13 bases between. Germline V lookup: CDR1 SGHVS, CDR2 FNYEAQ. There are 15 residues in the CDR3. Method: immunoSEQ multiplex PCR; TCRdb's copy keeps in-frame clones and lacks some. The data hold approximately 98,000 clones, with approximately 94% observed a single time. Whole-study findings and limits: The study labeled 170 or so TCR beta chains cytomegalovirus-associated. High specificity and sensitivity for cytomegalovirus status were reported for the classifier.

The receptor was isolated from a woman younger than 30 in good health and CMV-seronegative. This sequence joins TRBV7-6 and TRBJ2-3; possibly TRBD2 for D (5 bases). The sequencing input was PBMCs. The CDR3 nucleotides are TGTGCCAGCAGCGACCGGTGGGGAGGCACAGATACGCAGTATTTT. The encoded protein is CASSDRWGGTDTQYF.